Listed below are T cell receptor beta chains from one sample, sequenced in a study of shared clonotypes between healthy human individuals. The table came from immunoSEQ multiplex PCR; TCRdb's copy has only in-frame clones and leaves some out. The sample lists about 480,000 clones, about 75% seen once, with about an eighth in the top ten. The sample was PBMCs. Receptor source: a woman in her thirties or forties in good health. Some clones in this sample may be carry-over from other donors' samples. The CDR3 runs from the conserved cysteine through the conserved F or W. Fields, in order: J gene, clone size, V gene, D gene, CDR3 protein, CDR3 DNA. D genes are given only for firm matches. Some rows have no size entry. The others give once, few or many, or a class for an expanded clone.

>TRBJ2-5|once|TRBV5-6|TRBD1
CASSFETGGGETQYF
TGTGCCAGCAGCTTTGAGACAGGGGGAGGGGAGACCCAGTACTTC
>TRBJ1-4|.|TRBV28|.
CASRLTENEKLFF
TGTGCCAGCAGGCTGACGGAAAATGAAAAACTGTTTTTT
>TRBJ1-2|.|TRBV10-3|.
CAIVKGGGDGYTF
TGTGCCATCGTCAAAGGGGGGGGCGACGGCTACACCTTC
>TRBJ2-5|.|TRBV29-1|.
CSVERGAWETQYF
TGCAGCGTTGAAAGGGGGGCTTGGGAGACCCAGTACTTC
>TRBJ2-4|.|TRBV10-3|TRBD1
CATSGGTGGWAKNIQYF
TGTGCCACGTCGGGGGGCACAGGGGGCTGGGCCAAAAACATTCAGTACTTC
>TRBJ2-3|.|TRBV7-9|.
CASSLLSTDTQYF
TGTGCCAGCAGCCTCCTAAGCACAGATACGCAGTATTTT
>TRBJ2-7|.|TRBV19|TRBD1
CASSDRASLHYEQYF
TGTGCCAGTAGCGACAGGGCCTCTCTCCACTACGAGCAGTACTTC
>TRBJ1-2|many|TRBV11-2|TRBD1
CASSPGQGGYTF
TGTGCCAGCAGCCCGGGACAGGGGGGCTACACCTTC
>TRBJ2-7|few|TRBV11-2|TRBD2
CASSLAAGGTYEQYF
TGTGCCAGCAGCTTAGCGGCGGGAGGCACCTACGAGCAGTACTTC
>TRBJ1-2|few|TRBV18|.
CASSPRQGWHYGYTF
TGTGCCAGCTCACCACGTCAGGGGTGGCACTATGGCTACACCTTC
>TRBJ2-3|.|TRBV7-2|TRBD2
CASSLIGGDTQYF
TGTGCCAGCAGCTTAATCGGGGGGGATACGCAGTATTTT
>TRBJ2-3|.|TRBV9|TRBD1
CASSVGTGASTDTQYF
TGTGCCAGCAGCGTAGGGACAGGGGCTAGCACAGATACGCAGTATTTT
>TRBJ2-5|.|TRBV11-3|.
CASSFGIRAQETQYF
TGTGCCAGCAGCTTTGGGATCCGGGCTCAAGAGACCCAGTACTTC
>TRBJ1-4|once|TRBV6-5|TRBD1
CASSLRQGLIYGKLFF
TGTGCCAGCAGTTTGAGACAGGGGCTAATATATGGAAAACTGTTTTTT
>TRBJ1-4|.|TRBV6-1|.
CASSEGGSYEKLFF
TGTGCCAGCAGTGAGGGGGGAAGCTATGAAAAACTGTTTTTT
>TRBJ2-3|.|TRBV7-3|.
CASSQKLPGLGGPDTQYF
TGTGCCAGCAGCCAGAAACTTCCAGGACTTGGGGGGCCAGATACGCAGTATTTT
>TRBJ2-1|.|TRBV19|TRBD1
CASSIGARGRINEQFF
TGTGCCAGTAGTATAGGGGCCAGGGGGCGCATCAATGAGCAGTTCTTC
>TRBJ1-5|many|TRBV30|.
CAWSVGGDYSNQPQHF
TGTGCCTGGAGTGTAGGGGGTGACTATAGCAATCAGCCCCAGCATTTT
>TRBJ2-3|.|TRBV27|.
CASSHGRTDTQYF
TGTGCCAGCAGTCACGGACGCACAGATACGCAGTATTTT
>TRBJ1-1|.|TRBV5-5|TRBD1
CASSPEGQGSTEAFF
TGTGCCAGCAGCCCCGAGGGACAGGGGAGCACTGAAGCTTTCTTT
>TRBJ2-2|.|TRBV9|.
CASSVVSAANTGELFF
TGTGCCAGCAGCGTAGTTAGCGCCGCGAACACCGGGGAGCTGTTTTTT
>TRBJ2-7|.|TRBV7-2|.
CASSPRVMDYEQYF
TGTGCCAGCTCCCCGAGGGTTATGGACTACGAGCAGTACTTC
>TRBJ2-3|.|TRBV4-3|TRBD1
CASSQLHQGARGTDTQYF
TGCGCCAGCAGCCAACTTCACCAGGGGGCGCGAGGCACAGATACGCAGTATTTT
>TRBJ2-5|many|TRBV5-4|TRBD2
CASSLGWRDAGAQYF
TGTGCCAGCAGCTTGGGGTGGCGGGATGCGGGGGCCCAGTACTTC
>TRBJ1-4|many|TRBV19|TRBD1
CASSSFGTASEKLFF
TGTGCCAGTAGTTCCTTTGGGACAGCCTCCGAAAAACTGTTTTTT
>TRBJ1-5|once|TRBV19|.
CASRPMEGRNQPQHF
TGTGCCAGTAGGCCCATGGAGGGTCGCAATCAGCCCCAGCATTTT
>TRBJ1-3|.|TRBV27|TRBD1
CASRKLGQGLLFGNTIYF
TGTGCCAGCAGAAAACTCGGACAGGGATTGCTGTTTGGAAACACCATATATTTT
>TRBJ2-2|.|TRBV5-4|TRBD2
CASSSSWTGGVGGELFF
TGTGCCAGCAGCTCATCCTGGACGGGAGGGGTTGGAGGGGAGCTGTTTTTT
>TRBJ2-2|many|TRBV6-4|TRBD2
CASKSLAGDETNTGELFF
TGTGCCAGCAAGTCGTTAGCGGGAGACGAGACGAACACCGGGGAGCTGTTTTTT
>TRBJ2-7|.|TRBV7-2|TRBD1
CASSLRQGDGEQYF
TGTGCCAGCAGCTTAAGACAGGGCGACGGCGAGCAGTACTTC
>TRBJ2-3|.|TRBV11-3|.
CASSLRRSTDTQYF
TGTGCCAGCAGCTTACGCAGGAGCACAGATACGCAGTACTTT